The 3 T cell receptor beta chains in this list originate from one sample, sequenced in a study of CD8 T cells in Susac syndrome. Reverse transcription of roughly 0.5 to 1 ug RNA was performed with random hexamers. TCRdb re-analysed the immunoSEQ multiplex PCR reads in MiXCR, keeping a single row per CDR3 protein. Of 160,000 or so distinct CDR3 sequences listed, under 95% are singletons. The sequenced sample was CD4+ T cells from PBMCs. The receptors were sampled from a human donor in good health.

In regard to this clonotype: The junction differs from germline at one of its ends, possibly a read error. The chain uses TRBV5-1 and TRBJ2-3, with 9 bases identical to TRBD1. The CDR3 is 15 residues long. In germline, CDR1 is SGHRS, CDR2 YFSETQ. CDR3 sequence: CASTLEGQGGDTQYF. The CDR3, as DNA: TGCGCCAGCACCTTGGAGGGACAGGGTGGGGATACGCAGTATTTT.

This chain uses TRBV16 with TRBJ1-4; no clear D. The CDR3 totals 12 residues. Trimming took 1 base from V and 12 from J, leaving 9 bases between them. CDR1 is KGHSY, CDR2 FQNENV, per germline. The CDR3 spells CASSQLAVELFF. The CDR3 DNA follows: TGTGCCAGCAGCCAATTGGCCGTCGAACTGTTTTTT.

The chain carries TRBV18 and TRBJ2-5, with D possibly being TRBD1 or TRBD2 (5 bases each). This CDR3 spans 14 amino acids. Trimming stripped 2 bases from V and 7 bases from J, with 14 bases between. Germline CDR1 is KGHSH and CDR2 is LQKENI. CDR3 bases: TGTGCCAGCTCACCAAACGGGACCCCAGGGACCCAGTACTTC. Protein product: CASSPNGTPGTQYF.